This TCR beta chain was sequenced during a study of shared clonotypes between healthy human individuals. About the study: The study used three CD4 naive, three CD4 memory, two CD8 naive and one CD8 memory plate per donor.

V trimming: 6 bases; J trimming: 1 base; junction bases outside the gene matches: 6. Germline loops: CDR1 LNHDA, CDR2 SQIVND (reference sequence). The CDR3 length is 15 residues. The investigators split CD4+ cells into a CD45RA+ naive subset and a CD45RA-negative memory subset. Findings of the study overall: Generally, naive subsets came out with larger estimated richness than memory subsets.

As concerns this clone: Its antigen is unknown.

Clones were read by immunoSEQ multiplex PCR, and TCRdb kept only the in-frame ones, dropping some. The sample holds roughly 680,000 clones, approximately 72% seen once. Material for sequencing was memory CD4+ T cells sorted from blood. Subset specified: CD45RA-negative fraction. This receptor was obtained from a woman aged 25 to 39 in good health. The chain employs TRBV19 and TRBJ1-5, with 7 bases that match TRBD1. Here the CDR3 reads CASRAQGNSNQPQHF. The CDR3 nucleotides read TGTGCCAGTAGAGCACAGGGGAACAGCAATCAGCCCCAGCATTTT.